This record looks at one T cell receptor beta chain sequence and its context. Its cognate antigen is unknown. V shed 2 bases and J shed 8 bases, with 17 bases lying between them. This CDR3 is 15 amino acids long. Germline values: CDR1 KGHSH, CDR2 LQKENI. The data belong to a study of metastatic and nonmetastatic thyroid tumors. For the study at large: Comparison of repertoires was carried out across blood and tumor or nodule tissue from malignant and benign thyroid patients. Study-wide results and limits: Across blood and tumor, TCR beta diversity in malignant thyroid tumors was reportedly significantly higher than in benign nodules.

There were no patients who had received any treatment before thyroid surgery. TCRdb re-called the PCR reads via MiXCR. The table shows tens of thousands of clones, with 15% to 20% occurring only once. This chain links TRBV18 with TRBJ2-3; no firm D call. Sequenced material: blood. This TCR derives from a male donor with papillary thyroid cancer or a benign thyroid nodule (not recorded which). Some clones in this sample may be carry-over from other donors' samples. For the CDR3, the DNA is TGTGCCAGCTCACCATTTGGGGTACACGGCAGTACGCAGTATTTT. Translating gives CASSPFGVHGSTQYF. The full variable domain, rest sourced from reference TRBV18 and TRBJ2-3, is NAGVMQNPRHLVRRRGQEARLRCSPMKGHSHVYWYRQLPEEGLKFMVYLQKENIIDESGMPKERFSAEFPKEGPSILRIQQVVRGDSAAYFCASSPFGVHGSTQYFGPGTRLTVL.